This paragraph covers one TCR beta chain sequence. CDR1 is SGHTA, CDR2 FQGTGA, per germline. The V gene lost 0 bases and the J gene lost 9 bases, with 12 bases spanning the gap. There are 14 residues in the CDR3. The record originates from a study of metastatic and nonmetastatic thyroid tumors. TCRdb re-processed the PCR reads through MiXCR. The repertoire includes about 13,000 clones, around 33% of them detected once, and roughly an eighth sits in the top ten. Thyroid surgery was preceded by no treatment in any patient. The chain joins TRBV7-3 to TRBJ2-1; D remains ambiguous. The source material was tumor tissue. The receptor's source is a male donor with papillary thyroid cancer or a benign thyroid nodule (not recorded which). Some clones in this sample may be carry-over from other donors' samples. The CDR3 is CASSLTGPPTEQFF. The CDR3 nucleotides read TGTGCCAGCAGCTTAACCGGACCCCCCACTGAGCAGTTCTTC.